These 29 T cell receptor beta chains originate from one sample sequenced in a study of blood T cell repertoires in COVID-19. Using immunoSEQ multiplex PCR, the repertoire was profiled, and TCRdb retains in-frame clones only, with some absent. The profile shows roughly 70,000 clones, around 85% of them singletons. Material for sequencing was peripheral blood. The receptor set was obtained from a woman over 75 with acute or convalescent COVID-19.

The V and J genes are TRBV2 and TRBJ2-1; D is perhaps TRBD2 (6 bases). Germline V gene sequence: CDR1 SNHLY, CDR2 FYNNEI. This CDR3 is 15 amino acids long. V gave up 6 bases and J gave up 5 bases, with 17 bases separating them. The chain's CDR3 is CASSRGTQRNNEQFF. DNA of the CDR3: TGTGCCAGCAGCCGCGGGACTCAACGAAACAATGAGCAGTTCTTC.

J is TRBJ2-2 and V is TRBV9; D is ambiguous. This CDR3 has 14 amino acids. The V end lost 3 bases, the J end lost 0 bases, and 6 bases lay between the germline ends. Germline loops: CDR1 SGDLS, CDR2 YYNGEE. The CDR3 DNA follows: TGTGCCAGCAGCGCCACAGCGAACACCGGGGAGCTGTTTTTT. It codes for CASSATANTGELFF. Drawing the rest from reference TRBV9 and TRBJ2-2, the complete variable domain is DSGVTQTPKHLITATGQRVTLRCSPRSGDLSVYWYQQSLDQGLQFLIQYYNGEERAKGNILERFSAQQFPDLHSELNLSSLELGDSALYFCASSATANTGELFFGEGSRLTVL.

This rearrangement joins TRBV7-9 to TRBJ2-1, with 12 bases that match TRBD1. Germline assignment: CDR1 SEHNR and CDR2 FQNEAQ (reference sequence). Losses at the gene ends were 6 bases for V and 6 bases for J; bases not matched to a gene: 9. CDR3 length equals 16 residues. The CDR3 DNA sequence: TGTGCCAGCAGTCCCCCCGGGACAGGGGGCCGCAATGAGCAGTTCTTC. The encoded protein is CASSPPGTGGRNEQFF.

The chain has TRBV6-6 and TRBJ2-2, with D unresolved. The CDR3 loop spans 16 amino acids. The germline V gene has CDR1 MNHNY and CDR2 SVGAGI (reference sequence). The V and J ends lost 7 bases and 0 bases respectively, with 15 bases between them. CDR3 sequence reads: CASNVRPPANTGELFF. The CDR3 bases are TGTGCCAGCAACGTCAGGCCGCCCGCGAACACCGGGGAGCTGTTTTTT.

Only a few counts were recorded for this clone. The chain couples TRBV18 to TRBJ1-6, with a tentative D call TRBD1 (5 bases). CDR3 length: 15 amino acids. The germline gives CDR1 KGHSH, CDR2 LQKENI. V lost 3 bases, J lost 6 bases, and 12 bases lay in between. CDR3 residues: CASSPGQGGNSPLHF. CDR3 bases: TGTGCCAGCTCACCCGGGCAGGGTGGTAATTCACCCCTCCACTTT.

The chain recombines TRBV6-2 or TRBV6-3 with TRBJ2-1; 8 bases are shared with TRBD2. V dropped 6 bases and J dropped 10; count of bases not matched to a gene: 11. CDR1 MNHEY and CDR2 SVGEGT come from the germline V gene. The CDR3 has 14 residues. For the CDR3, the DNA is TGTGCCAGCAGCTTAGCGGGACCCCTCGCGGAGCAGTTCTTC. The encoded protein is CASSLAGPLAEQFF.

The chain has TRBV4-1 and TRBJ1-2; 7 bases align to TRBD1. Trimming cost V 2 bases and J 8 bases; bases outside gene matches: 14. CDR3 length equals 16 residues. Germline CDR1 is MGHRA and CDR2 is YSYEKL. For the CDR3, the DNA is TGCGCCAGCAGCCAACCGGGACAGACCCTTGTCGAAGGCTACACCTTC. This sequence encodes CASSQPGQTLVEGYTF.

The V gene is TRBV7-2, the J gene TRBJ2-5, with D possibly matching TRBD2 (5 bases). The germline gives CDR1 SGHTA, CDR2 FQGNSA. The V gene lost 2 bases and the J gene lost 7 bases, with 11 bases spanning the gap. This CDR3 is built from 13 residues. The CDR3 DNA reads as TGTGCCAGCAGCTTATCGGGGTGGGGGACCCAGTACTTC. It codes for CASSLSGWGTQYF. Full variable domain (outside the CDR3, taken from reference TRBV7-2 and TRBJ2-5): GAGVSQSPSNKVTEKGKDVELRCDPISGHTALYWYRQSLGQGLEFLIYFQGNSAPDKSGLPSDRFSAERTGGSVSTLTIQRTQQEDSAVYLCASSLSGWGTQYFGPGTRLLVL.

The chain is built from TRBV5-1 and TRBJ1-4, with 8 bases fitting TRBD1. Trimming at V came to 4 bases and at J to 5 bases, leaving 4 bases not matched to a gene. The CDR3 covers 14 residues. Per the germline V gene, CDR1 is SGHRS and CDR2 is YFSETQ. This CDR3 is CASSEQGGNEKLFF. CDR3 DNA: TGCGCCAGCAGCGAACAGGGGGGGAATGAAAAACTGTTTTTT. Based on the CDR3 plus reference TRBV5-1 and TRBJ1-4, the full variable domain is KAGVTQTPRYLIKTRGQQVTLSCSPISGHRSVSWYQQTPGQGLQFLFEYFSETQRNKGNFPGRFSGRQFSNSRSEMNVSTLELGDSALYLCASSEQGGNEKLFFGSGTQLSVL.

This chain joins TRBV5-5 and TRBJ1-1; 9 bases are a match to TRBD1. The germline V gene has CDR1 SGHKS and CDR2 YYEKEE (reference sequence). The CDR3 covers 15 residues. V lost 3 bases, J lost 0 bases, and 3 bases stayed unmatched. CDR3 region: CASSWGTGMNTEAFF. The CDR3 DNA follows: TGTGCCAGCAGCTGGGGGACAGGGATGAACACTGAAGCTTTCTTT.

The chain combines TRBV30 with TRBJ1-5; 8 nucleotides match TRBD1. Germline-derived CDR1 and CDR2 are GTSNPN and SVGIG (reference sequence). This CDR3 region has 14 residues. V shed 2 bases, J shed 13 bases, and the junction held 13 bases outside the gene matches. CDR3 residues: CAWSPNSGQGGQHF. CDR3 coding DNA: TGTGCCTGGAGTCCTAACTCTGGACAGGGTGGGCAGCATTTT. Drawing the rest from reference TRBV30 and TRBJ1-5, the complete variable domain is SQTIHQWPATLVQPVGSPLSLECTVEGTSNPNLYWYRQAAGRGLQLLFYSVGIGQISSEVPQNLSASRPQDRQFILSSKKLLLSDSGFYLCAWSPNSGQGGQHFGDGTRLSIL.

V usage is TRBV19 and J usage is TRBJ2-3; a weak D match, TRBD2 (5 bases). The CDR3 consists of 14 residues. Germline V gene sequence: CDR1 LNHDA, CDR2 SQIVND (reference sequence). Between the trimmed V and J ends, which lost 6 bases and 4 bases, there was a span of 14 bases. CDR3 DNA sequence: TGTGCCAGTAGACCCCCGGGGTGGGCAGATACGCAGTATTTT. Translating gives CASRPPGWADTQYF.

This rearrangement joins TRBV5-6 to TRBJ1-2, with 8 bases fitting TRBD1. The germline V gene encodes CDR1 SGHDT and CDR2 YYEEEE. The CDR3 runs 15 residues. The V gene end was trimmed by 5 bases and the J gene end by 0 bases; junction bases not matched to a gene: 6. CDR3 region: CASREGTGANYGYTF. CDR3 bases: TGTGCCAGCAGGGAAGGGACAGGAGCTAACTATGGCTACACCTTC.

The chain couples TRBV18 to TRBJ2-3; 9 positions agree with TRBD2. Germline V gives CDR1 KGHSH, CDR2 LQKENI. The ends lost 1 base at V and 4 bases at J; junction bases unmatched: 6. This CDR3 has 16 amino acids. The DNA of the CDR3 is TGTGCCAGCTCACCACTTGCTAGCGGGGCAGCAGATACGCAGTATTTT. This codes for CASSPLASGAADTQYF.

The chain carries TRBV7-2 and TRBJ1-6; tentative D call: TRBD1 (5 bases). The CDR3 totals 15 residues. Trimming stripped 5 bases from V and 1 base from J, with 9 bases between. Germline CDR1 and CDR2: SGHTA and FQGNSA. CDR3 in amino acids: CASSGGFSYNSPLHF. Here the CDR3 DNA reads TGTGCCAGCAGCGGGGGGTTTTCCTATAATTCACCCCTCCACTTT.

The J gene is TRBJ1-4, the V gene TRBV24-1; possibly TRBD1 for D (5 bases). The germline CDR1 and CDR2 sequences are KGHDR and SFDVKD. Trimming left V 4 bases short and J 2 bases short, with 16 bases between. This CDR3 is 17 amino acids long. The CDR3 loop is CATSDATPGATNEKLFF. For the CDR3, the DNA is TGTGCCACCAGTGACGCGACCCCTGGGGCGACTAATGAAAAACTGTTTTTT.

The chain carries TRBV27 and TRBJ1-6; D possibly corresponds to TRBD1 (5 bases). This CDR3 has 14 amino acids. Per germline, CDR1 MNHEY and CDR2 SMNVEV (reference sequence). The V end was cut by 5 bases, the J end by 6 bases, with 11 bases between. The CDR3: CASSGGTANSPLHF. CDR3 nucleotides: TGTGCCAGCAGTGGCGGGACCGCTAATTCACCCCTCCACTTT.

This chain links TRBV2 with TRBJ1-1, with D unresolved. V was cut by 11 bases and J by 0 bases, with 7 bases left in between. The CDR3 contains 11 residues. CDR1 and CDR2 (germline): SNHLY, FYNNEI. The CDR3: CASRLNTEAFF. The DNA of the CDR3 is TGTGCCTCCCGTCTGAACACTGAAGCTTTCTTT.

This rearrangement joins TRBV3-1 (or the pseudogene TRBV3-2) to TRBJ2-1, with D possibly being TRBD2 (5 bases). Germline CDR1 LGHDT, CDR2 YNNKEL (reference sequence). The CDR3 is 18 residues long. Trimming cost V 0 bases and J 3 bases, with 18 bases left between them. The CDR3 DNA reads as TGTGCCAGCAGCCAAGAAGGTGTCCGGGGAAACATCTACAATGAGCAGTTCTTC. Translated: CASSQEGVRGNIYNEQFF.

The rearrangement links TRBV11-2 to TRBJ2-7, with D unclear. Germline CDR1 reads SGHAT; CDR2 reads FQNNGV. Trimming left V 1 base short and J 0 bases short, with 13 bases between. This CDR3 has 16 residues. CDR3 loop: CASSLAAGLLSYEQYF. The CDR3 DNA follows: TGTGCCAGCAGCTTAGCGGCAGGCCTTCTCTCCTACGAGCAGTACTTC.

This sequence joins TRBV20-1 and TRBJ1-1; D is possibly TRBD1 (5 bases). V was pared by 6 bases and J by 11 bases, with 16 bases between. This CDR3 has 11 amino acids. Germline assignment: CDR1 DFQATT and CDR2 SNEGSKA (reference sequence). CDR3 bases: TGCAGTGCCAAAGGGGCCCTCGGGGCTTTCTTT. The encoded protein is CSAKGALGAFF.

The rearrangement joins TRBV4-1 to TRBJ2-7; D uncertain. The V gene lost 2 bases and the J gene lost 2 bases, with 10 bases spanning the gap. Germline-derived CDR1 and CDR2 are MGHRA and YSYEKL. This CDR3 spans 14 amino acids. Here the CDR3 reads CASSQPVLPYEQYF. The DNA of the CDR3 is TGCGCCAGCAGCCAACCGGTCCTGCCCTACGAGCAGTACTTC.

The chain links TRBV9 to TRBJ2-2; 9 bases are shared with TRBD1. This CDR3 contains 15 residues. The V and J ends lost 4 bases and 7 bases, in that order; junction bases with no gene match: 8. Germline loops: CDR1 SGDLS, CDR2 YYNGEE. The CDR3, as DNA: TGTGCCAGCAGCCGGGACAGGGTAAATAACGGGGAGCTGTTTTTT. This codes for CASSRDRVNNGELFF.

The chain uses TRBV6-5 and TRBJ1-1; 9 nucleotides align to TRBD1. The CDR3 is 16 amino acids. Per germline, CDR1 MNHEY and CDR2 SVGAGI. J lost 0 bases, V lost 4 bases, and 6 bases had no gene match. The CDR3 sequence is CASSLDRGAMNTEAFF. For the CDR3, the DNA is TGTGCCAGCAGTTTGGACAGGGGTGCTATGAACACTGAAGCTTTCTTT.

V gene TRBV27 combines with J gene TRBJ1-2, with 7 bases fitting TRBD1. Looked up from germline, CDR1 is MNHEY and CDR2 is SMNVEV (reference sequence). The CDR3 contains 14 residues. The ends lost 5 bases at V and 3 bases at J; junction bases unmatched: 6. DNA of the CDR3: TGTGCCAGCAGTCCAATGACAGGGTACTATGGCTACACCTTC. Translating it yields CASSPMTGYYGYTF.

V usage is TRBV24-1 and J usage is TRBJ1-4; 8 positions match TRBD1. The germline CDR1 and CDR2 sequences are KGHDR and SFDVKD. With 4 bases clipped from V and 10 bases from J, the junction kept 10 bases outside the gene matches. The CDR3 runs to 15 residues. The CDR3 here is CATSEDRARGGKLFF. CDR3 nucleotides: TGTGCCACCAGTGAGGACAGGGCCCGAGGGGGAAAACTGTTTTTT.

The CDR3, as DNA: TGTGCCAGCAGTTTCCCCGGCCCGACAGGGGCATCCCCTACAGATACGCAGTATTTT. Its protein is CASSFPGPTGASPTDTQYF. The V call is TRBV28, the J call TRBJ2-3; 8 bases align to TRBD1. This CDR3 comprises 19 residues. From germline, CDR1 is MDHEN and CDR2 SYDVKM. The V and J ends lost 3 bases and 3 bases, in that order; junction bases with no gene match: 17.

This chain connects TRBV18 to TRBJ1-5, with 10 bases matching TRBD1. V gave up 6 bases and J gave up 2 bases; unmatched junction bases: 10. From germline, CDR1 is KGHSH and CDR2 LQKENI. The CDR3 loop spans 17 amino acids. The CDR3 nucleotides read TGTGCCAGCTCGTTCCGGGACAGGGGCGTCGGCAATCAGCCCCAGCATTTT. Translation: CASSFRDRGVGNQPQHF.

The chain has TRBV6-2 or TRBV6-3 and TRBJ2-7; D may be TRBD2 (6 bases). CDR1 is MNHEY and CDR2 is SVGEGT in the germline V gene. This CDR3 is 16 amino acids long. Trimming took off 0 bases at V and 1 base at J, with 13 bases between the two ends. CDR3 DNA sequence: TGTGCCAGCAGTTACTCGACTAGACGAATTTCCTACGAGCAGTACTTC. It specifies CASSYSTRRISYEQYF.